This entry lists 5 T cell receptor beta chains sequenced from one sample in a study of response to subunit inactivated influenza vaccine. A single record per CDR3 protein comes from TCRdb applying MiXCR to the RT-PCR reads. The table shows approximately 230,000 distinct CDR3 sequences, with 12% occurring only once. The material was non-naive T cells sorted from PBMCs, obtained less than 15 days before vaccination. These receptors originate from a man in his fifties or sixties who received an inactivated influenza vaccine.

This sequence joins TRBV6-5 and TRBJ1-1, with 7 bases aligning to TRBD1. V lost 1 base to trimming and J lost 5 bases; unmatched junction nucleotides: 7. Germline V gene lookup returns CDR1 MNHEY and CDR2 SVGAGI. CDR3 length: 15 residues. CDR3: CASSYLAGGRTEAFF. CDR3 coding DNA: TGTGCCAGCAGTTACTTAGCAGGGGGTCGTACTGAAGCTTTCTTT.

V and J are TRBV5-6 and TRBJ1-5; D may be TRBD1 (5 bases). The CDR3 length is 18 residues. V was trimmed by 3 bases and J by 1 base, leaving 20 bases between them. Germline CDR1 and CDR2: SGHDT and YYEEEE. The CDR3 loop reads CASSSGLMRAGSNQPQHF. The CDR3 coding sequence is TGTGCCAGCAGCTCGGGACTAATGCGCGCAGGGAGCAATCAGCCCCAGCATTTT.

This rearrangement joins TRBV5-5 to TRBJ2-2; D might be TRBD2 (6 bases). CDR1 SGHKS and CDR2 YYEKEE come from the germline V gene (reference sequence). Trimming left V 3 bases short and J 4 bases short, with 13 bases between. The CDR3 loop spans 15 amino acids. The CDR3 region is CASSWGEIGTGELFF. CDR3 nucleotides: TGTGCCAGCAGCTGGGGGGAGATAGGCACCGGGGAGCTGTTTTTT.

This clonotype came up many times. CDR3 in DNA: TGTGCCAGCAAACGGGACAGGAACAATGAGCAGTTCTTC. Translating gives CASKRDRNNEQFF. The genes are TRBV2 and TRBJ2-1; the match to TRBD1 covers 8 bases. Losses at the gene ends were 7 bases for V and 5 bases for J; bases not matched to a gene: 4. The length of the CDR3 is 13 residues. Germline CDR1 SNHLY, CDR2 FYNNEI.

This clonotype was seen ten or more times. The genes are TRBV28 and TRBJ2-4, with D uncertain. Germline lookup yields CDR1 MDHEN and CDR2 SYDVKM. V lost 1 base, J lost 11 bases, and 9 bases lay in between. This CDR3 contains 12 residues. The CDR3 sequence: CASSLSSYLQYF. CDR3 in DNA: TGTGCCAGCAGTTTATCCTCGTACCTTCAGTACTTC.